Shown below are 23 T cell receptor beta chains from a single sample sequenced in a study of response to subunit inactivated influenza vaccine. TCRdb re-analysed the RT-PCR reads in MiXCR, keeping a single row per CDR3 protein. The repertoire holds around 300,000 distinct CDR3 sequences, with about 20% as singletons. The sequenced sample was PBMCs from blood, obtained less than 22 months after vaccination. The receptor source for this set is a man aged 50 to 75 who received an inactivated influenza vaccine.

The rearrangement links TRBV4-1 to TRBJ1-1; unclear D gene. CDR3 length equals 13 residues. V was clipped by 0 bases and J by 4 bases, with 6 bases between them. CDR1 is MGHRA and CDR2 is YSYEKL in the germline V gene. The CDR3: CASSQDKGTEAFF. CDR3 bases: TGCGCCAGCAGCCAAGATAAGGGCACTGAAGCTTTCTTT.

The chain joins TRBV10-3 to TRBJ1-3; 8 nucleotides match TRBD1. CDR1 is ENHRY, CDR2 SYGVKD, per germline. This CDR3 region has 17 residues. The J segment lost 3 bases and the V segment lost 4 bases, leaving 11 bases of the junction unmatched. DNA of the CDR3: TGTGCCATCAGTGGAACAGGGGGTGGGCCTCTTGGAAACACCATATATTTT. As protein: CAISGTGGGPLGNTIYF.

The rearrangement links TRBV5-5 to TRBJ2-7, with 9 bases that match TRBD1. This CDR3 is built from 13 residues. V lost 0 bases, J lost 6 bases, and 1 base stayed unmatched. The germline V gene encodes CDR1 SGHKS and CDR2 YYEKEE (reference sequence). The CDR3 DNA reads TGTGCCAGCAGCTTGGAACAGGGGGCCGAGCAGTACTTC. Translating gives CASSLEQGAEQYF. The full variable domain, with the rest looked up from reference TRBV5-5 and TRBJ2-7, is DAGVTQSPTHLIKTRGQQVTLRCSPISGHKSVSWYQQVLGQGPQFIFQYYEKEERGRGNFPDRFSARQFPNYSSELNVNALLLGDSALYLCASSLEQGAEQYFGPGTRLTVT.

This clonotype was seen a few times. The rearrangement joins TRBV25-1 to TRBJ1-1; no reliable D call. Germline CDR1 is MGHDK and CDR2 is SYGVNS. The CDR3 spans 11 residues. V gave up 5 bases and J gave up 5 bases, with 6 bases separating them. The CDR3 here is CASSLLTEAFF. CDR3 sequence (DNA): TGTGCCAGCAGTCTCCTAACTGAAGCTTTCTTT. Full variable domain (missing parts from reference TRBV25-1 and TRBJ1-1): EADIYQTPRYLVIGTGKKITLECSQTMGHDKMYWYQQDPGMELHLIHYSYGVNSTEKGDLSSESTVSRIRTEHFPLTLESARPSHTSQYLCASSLLTEAFFGQGTRLTVV.

This clonotype was seen only a few times. V usage is TRBV6-5 and J usage is TRBJ1-6; 9 bases are a match to TRBD1. V trimming: 1 base; J trimming: 10 bases; junction bases outside the gene matches: 17. Germline V CDR1 and CDR2: MNHEY, SVGAGI. The CDR3 is made up of 19 amino acids. CDR3: CASSYLIGTGSSRLSPLHF. CDR3 bases: TGTGCCAGCAGTTACTTAATCGGGACAGGGAGTAGTAGATTGTCACCCCTCCACTTT.

The chain links TRBV29-1 to TRBJ2-3; D is possibly TRBD1 (6 bases). V was shortened by 5 bases and J by 0 bases, with 15 bases between the two germline ends. Germline CDR1 reads SQVTM; CDR2 reads ANQGSEA. The CDR3 has 15 residues. The CDR3 DNA sequence: TGCAGCGTTTCCCCCCAGGACAGAAGCACAGATACGCAGTATTTT. This sequence encodes CSVSPQDRSTDTQYF.

In its sample, this clonotype was seen many times. The CDR3 nucleotides read TGCGCCAGCAGCCAAGAAGACAACAGGGGAGAGACCCAGTACTTC. Its protein product is CASSQEDNRGETQYF. The rearrangement joins TRBV4-3 to TRBJ2-5; 7 positions agree with TRBD1. The CDR3 totals 15 residues. CDR1 and CDR2 (germline): LGHNA, YSLEER. V shed 0 bases and J 4 bases; nucleotides not matched to a gene: 5.

This clonotype occurred many times. The V and J genes are TRBV4-3 and TRBJ1-1, with D unresolved. This CDR3 comprises 13 residues. Per germline, CDR1 LGHNA and CDR2 YSLEER. V gave up 2 bases and J gave up 4 bases, with 8 bases separating them. CDR3 in amino acids: CASSQSRVTEAFF. Written as DNA, the CDR3 is TGCGCCAGCAGCCAAAGTAGGGTCACTGAAGCTTTCTTT.

The rearrangement links TRBV9 to TRBJ1-5; 8 bases map to TRBD1. The length of the CDR3 is 14 residues. The junction had 3 bases not matched to a gene; V was cut back by 0 bases and J by 7 bases. Germline V gene lookup returns CDR1 SGDLS and CDR2 YYNGEE. This CDR3 is CASSVGTGQQPQHF. The CDR3 coding sequence is TGTGCCAGCAGCGTAGGGACAGGGCAACAGCCCCAGCATTTT.

The chain joins TRBV7-2 to TRBJ2-1; D perhaps matches TRBD2 (6 bases). Trimming removed 2 bases at V and 3 bases at J, with 8 bases between. This CDR3 spans 14 amino acids. The germline V gene has CDR1 SGHTA and CDR2 FQGNSA. This chain's CDR3 is CASSLTAGYNEQFF. In DNA, the CDR3 is TGTGCCAGCAGCTTAACAGCGGGCTACAATGAGCAGTTCTTC.

This clonotype was detected a few times. This sequence joins TRBV11-2 and TRBJ2-5; D possibly corresponds to TRBD1 (7 bases). V was clipped by 6 bases and J by 2 bases, with 22 bases between them. This CDR3 has 17 residues. The germline CDR1 and CDR2 sequences are SGHAT and FQNNGV. The CDR3 sequence is CASREMATGTLQETQYF. CDR3 nucleotide sequence: TGTGCCAGCAGGGAAATGGCGACAGGGACTTTACAAGAGACCCAGTACTTC.

This clonotype occurred a few times. The rearrangement links TRBV2 to TRBJ1-1; D gene uncertain. Germline V gene lookup returns CDR1 SNHLY and CDR2 FYNNEI. This CDR3 is built from 11 residues. V was clipped by 8 bases and J by 1 base, with 5 bases between them. This CDR3 reads CASLSNTEAFF. The CDR3 coding sequence is TGTGCCAGCCTCTCGAACACTGAAGCTTTCTTT.

CDR3 amino acids: CSAGTRSSEAFF. CDR3 DNA sequence: TGCAGCGCCGGGACTAGGTCTTCTGAAGCTTTCTTT. This chain connects TRBV29-1 to TRBJ1-1; D is perhaps TRBD1 (5 bases). In germline, CDR1 is SQVTM, CDR2 ANQGSEA. Trimming stripped 7 bases from V and 6 bases from J, with 15 bases between. This CDR3 has 12 amino acids.

The rearrangement links TRBV4-3 to TRBJ2-2, with 10 bases lining up with TRBD2. The CDR3 consists of 14 residues. The germline CDR1 and CDR2 sequences are LGHNA and YSLEER. After removal of 1 base from V and 10 bases from J, the junction contained 3 bases not matched to a gene. CDR3 region: CASSQGLAGAELFF. As DNA, the CDR3 is TGCGCCAGCAGCCAAGGGCTAGCGGGAGCGGAGCTGTTTTTT.

The V call is TRBV6-5, the J call TRBJ1-2; 8 nucleotides match TRBD1. V trimming: 2 bases; J trimming: 6 bases; junction bases outside the gene matches: 5. CDR3 length: 14 amino acids. CDR1 is MNHEY and CDR2 is SVGAGI in the germline V gene. CDR3 sequence: CASSYQGAHDGYTF. In nucleotides, the CDR3 is TGTGCCAGCAGTTACCAGGGGGCGCATGATGGCTACACCTTC.

This clonotype was detected only a few times. V gene TRBV12-3 or TRBV12-4 combines with J gene TRBJ1-2; D not resolved. V lost 4 bases to trimming and J lost 5 bases, with 17 bases between them. This CDR3 region has 15 residues. The CDR3 region is CASSSQAEERYGYTF. DNA for the CDR3: TGTGCCAGCAGTTCCCAGGCCGAAGAACGATATGGCTACACCTTC.

CDR3 DNA: TGTGCCAGCAGCCAACGACACGGTTCAACAGATACGCAGTATTTT. Residues: CASSQRHGSTDTQYF. This chain joins TRBV3-1 and TRBJ2-3, with no clear D. The CDR3 totals 15 residues. CDR1 is LGHDT, CDR2 YNNKEL, per germline (reference sequence). Between the trimmed V and J ends, which lost 2 bases and 3 bases, there was a span of 12 bases.

This clonotype was seen ten or more times. The chain links TRBV12-3 or TRBV12-4 to TRBJ1-1, with 10 bases fitting TRBD1. V lost 6 bases to trimming and J lost 1 base; unmatched junction nucleotides: 8. The CDR3 has 16 amino acids. CDR3 loop: CASRSGTGAKNTEAFF. The CDR3 coding sequence is TGTGCCAGCAGATCCGGGACAGGGGCGAAGAACACTGAAGCTTTCTTT.

This clonotype was picked up a small number of times. V gene TRBV28 combines with J gene TRBJ2-5; 7 bases align to TRBD1. The junction had 10 bases not matched to a gene; V was cut back by 6 bases and J by 0 bases. Germline CDR1 and CDR2: MDHEN and SYDVKM. The CDR3 has 16 residues. CDR3: CASRPPPGQYQETQYF. CDR3 DNA sequence: TGTGCCAGCAGACCCCCCCCGGGACAGTACCAAGAGACCCAGTACTTC.

There are a few counts of this clonotype. V and J are TRBV5-1 and TRBJ1-2; possible D gene TRBD1, 6 bases. This CDR3 spans 15 amino acids. V shed 5 bases and J shed 2 bases, with 16 bases lying between them. Germline CDR1 and CDR2: SGHRS and YFSETQ. CDR3 protein: CASRNHRVPNYGYTF. For the CDR3, the DNA is TGCGCCAGCAGGAATCACAGGGTACCGAACTATGGCTACACCTTC.

This clonotype was counted at least ten times. This sequence joins TRBV6-5 and TRBJ1-1, with TRBD1 as a possible D gene (6 bases). Between the trimmed V and J ends, which lost 6 bases and 9 bases, there was a span of 11 bases. This CDR3 contains 11 residues. Germline loops: CDR1 MNHEY, CDR2 SVGAGI. The CDR3 sequence is CASSGGRKAFF. DNA of the CDR3: TGTGCCAGCAGCGGGGGGCGTAAAGCTTTCTTT.

This clonotype was observed a few times. V usage is TRBV28 and J usage is TRBJ2-4, with D perhaps assigned TRBD1 or TRBD2 (6 bases each). V was shortened by 0 bases and J by 5 bases, with 11 bases between the two germline ends. The CDR3 runs to 15 residues. CDR1 is MDHEN, CDR2 SYDVKM, per germline. The CDR3 bases are TGTGCCAGCAGTTTATGGACAGGCGGGGAAAACATTCAGTACTTC. As protein: CASSLWTGGENIQYF.

This sequence joins TRBV7-2 and TRBJ2-1; D unclear. The CDR3 spans 13 residues. Germline-derived CDR1 and CDR2 are SGHTA and FQGNSA. The V end lost 5 bases, the J end lost 9 bases, and 14 bases lay between the germline ends. The CDR3: CASSRKRSGEQFF. The CDR3 nucleotides are TGTGCCAGCAGCCGAAAGAGGTCGGGTGAGCAGTTCTTC.